This section outlines one T cell receptor (beta chain) sequence together with its context. Distinct nucleotide sequences in the sample also encode this CDR3. This sample is part of a study of control samples from healthy donors and cancer patients. TCRdb's table, derived via immunoSEQ multiplex PCR, lists solely in-frame clones and lacks some. Of some 140,000 clones listed, about 94% are singletons. Per the germline V gene, CDR1 is MNHEY and CDR2 is SMNVEV (reference sequence). The V end was cut by 3 bases, the J end by 0 bases, with 5 bases between. This CDR3 has 13 residues. Sequenced material: blood. V is TRBV27 and J is TRBJ1-1; D not certain. The clonotype was recovered from a middle-aged man in good health. The CDR3 sequence is CASSLGLNTEAFF. The DNA for the CDR3 is TGTGCCAGCAGTTTGGGTTTGAACACTGAAGCTTTCTTT.